Listed here are 23 T cell receptor beta chains from one sample, sequenced in a study of T cell repertoires in cytomegalovirus infection. One entry per CDR3 protein results from TCRdb running MiXCR on the reads. The data contain some 500,000 distinct CDR3 sequences, roughly a third of them singletons. Which antigens these TCRs recognize remains unknown. The specimen comprised cultured PBMCs, sampled from culture after CMV antigen stimulation. These receptors were taken from a human donor in good health (CMV status not recorded). Some clones in this sample may be carry-over from other donors' samples.

This clonotype was seen only once. The chain links TRBV7-6 to TRBJ2-3; 7 bases are a match to TRBD2. V was clipped by 2 bases and J by 3 bases; unmatched bases: 8. The CDR3 loop spans 16 amino acids. The germline gives CDR1 SGHVS, CDR2 FNYEAQ. The CDR3 nucleotides are TGTGCCAGCAGCTTATATGCGGGAGTGAAGACAGATACGCAGTATTTT. The encoded protein is CASSLYAGVKTDTQYF.

V gene TRBV5-5 combines with J gene TRBJ2-7, with 10 bases fitting TRBD2. The CDR3 has 15 residues. V lost 4 bases and J lost 5; bases outside the gene matches: 9. The germline V gene encodes CDR1 SGHKS and CDR2 YYEKEE (reference sequence). The CDR3 DNA sequence: TGTGCCAGCAGCGCAGAACCTAGCGGGAGCCACGAGCAGTACGTC. Translation gives CASSAEPSGSHEQYV.

The sample holds one count of this clonotype. This may come from a read error, since a much larger clone is one base off. V usage is TRBV7-2 and J usage is TRBJ1-5, with D unclear. The CDR3 spans 15 residues. Germline values: CDR1 SGHTA, CDR2 FQGNSA. The CDR3 region has the DNA TGTGCCTGCAGCTTAGGCCAGGCGGGCAGTCAGCCCCAGCATTTT. As protein: CACSLGQAGSQPQHF.

CDR3 sequence (DNA): TGTGCCAGCAGTTTACCCCTTAGTACGCAGTATTTT. It encodes CASSLPLSTQYF. This sequence joins TRBV12-3 or TRBV12-4 and TRBJ2-3; D ambiguous. The CDR3 runs 12 residues. The germline V and J ends were trimmed by 2 bases and 8 bases, with 8 bases remaining between them.

This clonotype occurred a few times. This rearrangement joins TRBV12-3 or TRBV12-4 to TRBJ2-3; 7 nucleotides agree with TRBD1. With V trimmed by 2 bases and J by 3 bases, 5 bases remained unmatched. The CDR3 length is 15 residues. The CDR3 sequence: CASSLWGTVTDTQYF. In DNA, the CDR3 is TGTGCCAGCAGTTTATGGGGGACAGTAACAGATACGCAGTATTTT.

This clonotype came up once. This chain connects TRBV7-4 to TRBJ1-2; no clear D gene. The CDR3 is 12 residues long. V was cut by 5 bases and J by 7 bases, with 11 bases left in between. CDR1 is SGHVT and CDR2 is SQSDAQ in the germline V gene. CDR3 in amino acids: CASSPRHGGYTF. DNA of the CDR3: TGTGCCAGCAGCCCCCGACATGGTGGCTACACCTTC.

The sample holds many counts of this clonotype. The J gene is TRBJ2-1, the V gene TRBV7-2; D is unresolved. This CDR3 is 14 amino acids long. V was clipped by 7 bases and J by 0 bases, with 10 bases between them. Germline CDR1 reads SGHTA; CDR2 reads FQGNSA. The CDR3 loop is CASTDLSSYNEQFF. Here the CDR3 DNA reads TGTGCCAGCACCGACTTGAGCTCCTACAATGAGCAGTTCTTC.

This clonotype has a handful of counts. The chain uses TRBV15 and TRBJ2-1; D not certain. This CDR3 region has 14 residues. CDR1 is LNHNV and CDR2 is YYDKDF in the germline V gene (reference sequence). V was pared by 0 bases and J by 5 bases, with 8 bases between. The CDR3 sequence: CATSRDFLDNEQFF. CDR3 sequence (DNA): TGTGCCACCAGCAGAGATTTCCTTGACAATGAGCAGTTCTTC.

The chain has TRBV30 and TRBJ2-7; 10 bases map to TRBD2. This CDR3 region has 14 residues. V lost 2 bases and J lost 4; bases outside the gene matches: 5. CDR1 is GTSNPN, CDR2 SVGIG, per germline (reference sequence). The CDR3: CAWSWASGSYEQYF. CDR3 bases: TGTGCCTGGAGTTGGGCTAGCGGGAGTTACGAGCAGTACTTC.

This clonotype was counted once. The chain couples TRBV6-2 or TRBV6-3 to TRBJ2-5, with TRBD2 matching 8 bases. The CDR3 runs 16 residues. V lost 2 bases to trimming and J lost 5 bases; unmatched junction nucleotides: 10. The germline gives CDR1 MNHEY, CDR2 SVGEGT. CDR3 in amino acids: CASSYPSAGVGETQYF. The CDR3, as DNA: TGTGCCAGCAGTTACCCTTCAGCGGGAGTCGGGGAGACCCAGTACTTC.

The sample holds many counts of this clonotype. This rearrangement joins TRBV7-2 to TRBJ1-1; possible D gene TRBD1, 6 bases. Trimming took off 5 bases at V and 11 bases at J, with 24 bases between the two ends. CDR1 is SGHTA, CDR2 FQGNSA, per germline. The CDR3 runs 15 residues. CDR3 region: CASSPGGALSSRAFF. The CDR3 nucleotides are TGTGCCAGCAGCCCCGGGGGGGCTCTAAGCTCGAGGGCTTTCTTT.

This chain links TRBV20-1 with TRBJ2-7, with 9 bases fitting TRBD2. CDR1 and CDR2 from the germline V gene are DFQATT and SNEGSKA (reference sequence). The V segment lost 3 bases and the J segment 6 bases; nucleotides outside the gene matches: 3. The CDR3 loop spans 12 amino acids. The chain's CDR3 is CSASSGRPEQYF. CDR3 DNA: TGCAGTGCTAGTAGCGGGAGACCCGAGCAGTACTTC.

To note about this clonotype: Just one base apart from a much larger clone, this may be a read error. The V and J genes are TRBV4-2 and TRBJ1-1; D may be TRBD1 (5 bases). Trimming cost V 1 base and J 3 bases, with 6 bases left between them. In germline, CDR1 is LGHNA, CDR2 YNFKEQ. The CDR3 runs to 13 residues. CDR3 residues: CASSQVGDTEAFF. CDR3 sequence (DNA): TGTGCCAGCAGCCAAGTGGGGGACACTGAAGCTTTCTTT.

This clonotype was seen a few times. The chain is built from TRBV7-6 and TRBJ2-1; D unclear. The CDR3 covers 12 residues. Trimming took 2 bases from V and 7 from J, leaving 6 bases between them. Germline assignment: CDR1 SGHVS and CDR2 FNYEAQ. The CDR3 coding sequence is TGTGCCAGCAGCTTAAGAAATAATGAGCAGTTCTTC. Amino acids: CASSLRNNEQFF.

The J gene is TRBJ2-3, the V gene TRBV5-1; TRBD2 aligns across 11 bases. V lost 3 bases and J lost 1; bases outside the gene matches: 7. The CDR3 totals 17 residues. Germline CDR1 is SGHRS and CDR2 is YFSETQ. The CDR3, as DNA: TGCGCCAGCAGCTCGGATATAGCGGGAGGGGGCACAGATACGCAGTATTTT. This gives the protein CASSSDIAGGGTDTQYF. The complete variable domain, with remaining parts taken from reference TRBV5-1 and TRBJ2-3, reads KAGVTQTPRYLIKTRGQQVTLSCSPISGHRSVSWYQQTPGQGLQFLFEYFSETQRNKGNFPGRFSGRQFSNSRSEMNVSTLELGDSALYLCASSSDIAGGGTDTQYFGPGTRLTVL.

This clonotype was observed a few times. This rearrangement joins TRBV7-2 to TRBJ1-5; D gene uncertain. The CDR3 loop spans 14 amino acids. Germline V CDR1 and CDR2: SGHTA, FQGNSA. Trimming took off 2 bases at V and 3 bases at J, with 8 bases between the two ends. CDR3 DNA: TGTGCCAGCAGCTTAAAAGCAGACAATCAGCCCCAGCATTTT. This codes for CASSLKADNQPQHF.

This clonotype was detected a few times. The gene calls are TRBV29-1 and TRBJ2-1; D is perhaps TRBD1 (6 bases). This CDR3 spans 11 amino acids. Germline CDR1 is SQVTM and CDR2 is ANQGSEA. V lost 4 bases to trimming and J lost 6 bases, with 7 bases between them. Here the CDR3 DNA reads TGCAGCGTTGGAGGGGGCAATGAGCAGTTCTTC. Translating gives CSVGGGNEQFF.

This rearrangement joins TRBV5-1 to TRBJ2-7; 7 nucleotides line up with TRBD1. The CDR3 extends over 16 amino acids. Germline V gene lookup returns CDR1 SGHRS and CDR2 YFSETQ. With 4 bases clipped from V and 6 bases from J, the junction kept 16 bases outside the gene matches. The CDR3 loop reads CASSEGTGAIAGEQYF. Written as DNA, the CDR3 is TGCGCCAGCAGCGAAGGAACAGGGGCCATTGCTGGCGAGCAGTACTTC.

The chain joins TRBV18 to TRBJ1-5; D remains ambiguous. Germline values: CDR1 KGHSH, CDR2 LQKENI. V shed 2 bases and J shed 2 bases, with 13 bases lying between them. The CDR3 spans 16 residues. CDR3 amino acids: CASSPSGLLGNQPQHF. The CDR3 DNA sequence: TGTGCCAGCTCACCAAGTGGACTCTTGGGCAATCAGCCCCAGCATTTT.

V and J are TRBV6-5 and TRBJ2-5, with 12 bases identical to TRBD2. Germline CDR1 reads MNHEY; CDR2 reads SVGAGI. The CDR3 loop spans 17 amino acids. With V trimmed by 6 bases and J by 2 bases, 10 bases remained unmatched. The CDR3 nucleotides read TGTGCCAGCAGAAGGACTCGCGGACTAGCGGGACAAGAGACCCAGTACTTC. Translating gives CASRRTRGLAGQETQYF.

This chain uses TRBV12-3 or TRBV12-4 with TRBJ2-1, with TRBD2 matching 10 bases. The CDR3 totals 15 residues. J was trimmed by 6 bases and V by 6 bases; bases with no gene match: 8. The DNA of the CDR3 is TGTGCCAGCAGCCCGGGACTAGCGAATCTCAATGAGCAGTTCTTC. As protein: CASSPGLANLNEQFF.

The chain links TRBV6-5 to TRBJ2-1; 8 bases line up with TRBD2. Germline V gives CDR1 MNHEY, CDR2 SVGAGI. The CDR3 has 19 residues. Trimming removed 0 bases from V and 3 bases from J; junction bases left unmatched: 13. CDR3 sequence (DNA): TGTGCCAGCAGTTACTCGATAGCTAGCGGGTACCCTTACTACAATGAGCAGTTCTTC. This encodes CASSYSIASGYPYYNEQFF.

This clonotype has a single count. The chain uses TRBV6-5 and TRBJ2-3, with a weak D call TRBD2 (5 bases). The germline gives CDR1 MNHEY, CDR2 SVGAGI. V lost 7 bases and J lost 5, with 13 bases in between. The CDR3 has 13 amino acids. The CDR3 spells CASKWQAGDTQYF. The CDR3 DNA sequence: TGTGCCAGCAAGTGGCAGGCGGGAGATACGCAGTATTTT.